This TCR beta chain was identified in a study of vaccination and CD4 T cells after COVID-19. Per the germline V gene, CDR1 is SEHNR and CDR2 is FQNEAQ (reference sequence). V lost 2 bases to trimming and J lost 3 bases, with 10 bases between them. The length of the CDR3 is 14 residues. The Oncomine TCR Beta short-read assay sequenced DNA from cultured CD4+ T cells. It was from cultured CD4+ T cells that genomic DNA was extracted. Each CDR3 protein gets one entry after TCRdb re-called the PCR reads with MiXCR. The sample lists 7,000 or so distinct CDR3 sequences; about 38% were seen once. This clonotype was detected only a few times. Antigen: not known. Treatment described: roughly 10-day PBMC culture with coronavirus spike peptide pools or control peptides (ViraFEST assay). Ahead of the COVID-19 pandemic (2011-2018), the CD4+ T cells of the unexposed donor were collected.

The TCR sequence derives from a human donor in good health. Material for sequencing was CD4+ T cells from blood, cultured in vitro. V usage is TRBV7-9 and J usage is TRBJ1-1; a possible D gene is TRBD1 (5 bases). The CDR3 DNA sequence: TGTGCCAGCAGCTTACAGGGCGGGGACACTGAAGCTTTCTTT. This translates into CASSLQGGDTEAFF.